The clone carrying this T cell receptor (beta chain) showed up just once. The sample is drawn from a study of blood T cell repertoires in COVID-19. The wider study: Sites in the United States, Italy and Spain provided acute and convalescent COVID-19 samples. T cells, B-cell-depleted T cells, or PBMCs supplied cDNA or gDNA.

In the authors' workflow: Estimation of nucleated cell counts relied on the amplification of reference gene primers. Clones were read by immunoSEQ multiplex PCR, and TCRdb kept only the in-frame ones, dropping some. V, J and clone size are taken as reported in that table, and D and trimming were inferred from the DNA itself. The data show some 200,000 clones, about 86% seen once. The CDR3 spans 18 residues. This sequence was found in a man between 18 and 35 years old with active or convalescent COVID-19. Sequencing was performed on peripheral blood. The chain employs TRBV21-1 and TRBJ2-7; TRBD1, as called in the table, went unchecked against the DNA. TRBV21-1 is labeled a pseudogene. DNA for the CDR3: TGTGCCAGCAGCAAAGTCCAGGGCAGGGTTTACGAGGACTACGAGCAGTACTTC. Its translation: CASSKVQGRVYEDYEQYF.